These 26 T cell receptor beta chains were all obtained from the same sample, sequenced in a study of response to subunit inactivated influenza vaccine. TCRdb recomputed calls from the RT-PCR reads with MiXCR, one row per CDR3 protein. The repertoire holds 150,000 to 200,000 distinct CDR3 sequences, with about 12% as singletons. The data were also submitted as part of a second study, on T cells expressing NK-cell markers. That source notes: UMIs accompanied the 5'RACE template switching by which TCR beta cDNA was made.

The sample consisted of CD8+ T cells sorted from PBMCs, taken 12 days after vaccination. The receptors derive from a man aged 50-60 years who received an inactivated influenza vaccine.

This chain uses TRBV15 with TRBJ1-2; 7 bases map to TRBD1. V dropped 2 bases and J dropped 0; count of bases not matched to a gene: 9. Germline lookup yields CDR1 LNHNV and CDR2 YYDKDF (reference sequence). The CDR3 is made up of 17 amino acids. Here the CDR3 DNA reads TGTGCCACCAGCAGACCTTACGGGGGACAGACTAACTATGGCTACACCTTC. Translation: CATSRPYGGQTNYGYTF.

The chain uses TRBV7-6 and TRBJ1-1, with a weak D call TRBD1 (6 bases). Trimming pared 4 bases from V and 0 bases from J, leaving 18 bases between. The CDR3 contains 17 residues. The germline V gene has CDR1 SGHVS and CDR2 FNYEAQ. CDR3 sequence: CASSSPRGTGMNTEAFF. The CDR3 DNA follows: TGTGCCAGCAGCTCCCCCAGGGGAACTGGGATGAACACTGAAGCTTTCTTT.

This clonotype has a handful of counts. J is TRBJ2-7 and V is TRBV2, with D perhaps TRBD2 (5 bases). The CDR3 consists of 16 residues. The ends were cut back, 2 bases at V and 2 bases at J, with 16 bases in the middle. Per germline, CDR1 SNHLY and CDR2 FYNNEI. CDR3 DNA sequence: TGTGCCAGCAGTGAATTTCGGGGTATGGGGACCTACGAGCAGTACTTC. It specifies CASSEFRGMGTYEQYF.

The V gene is TRBV12-3 or TRBV12-4, the J gene TRBJ1-1; D perhaps matches TRBD1 (5 bases). Trimming cost V 3 bases and J 3 bases, with 11 bases left between them. The CDR3 consists of 14 residues. The CDR3 bases are TGTGCCAGCAGTTTGGGCGAAGGGGACACTGAAGCTTTCTTT. Its protein is CASSLGEGDTEAFF.

This clonotype was observed a single time. This chain uses TRBV20-1 with TRBJ2-1; unclear D gene. Looked up from germline, CDR1 is DFQATT and CDR2 is SNEGSKA (reference sequence). CDR3 size: 11 residues. V shed 6 bases and J shed 9 bases, with 12 bases lying between them. In DNA, the CDR3 is TGCAGTGCCCCGTTTTTATCTGAGCAGTTCTTC. It translates to CSAPFLSEQFF.

This clonotype turned up a few times. The V and J genes are TRBV4-1 and TRBJ1-1; D is uncertain. CDR3 length equals 13 residues. V lost 0 bases and J 2 bases, leaving 4 bases between the germline ends. Per the germline V gene, CDR1 is MGHRA and CDR2 is YSYEKL. The CDR3 DNA reads TGCGCCAGCAGCCAAGAGCCCAACACTGAAGCTTTCTTT. This gives the protein CASSQEPNTEAFF.

Only a few counts were recorded for this clonotype. This chain uses TRBV7-9 with TRBJ2-5; D is ambiguous. The germline gives CDR1 SEHNR, CDR2 FQNEAQ (reference sequence). The CDR3 spans 14 residues. The V gene lost 1 base and the J gene lost 4 bases, with 10 bases spanning the gap. The CDR3 sequence is CASSLVGHRETQYF. CDR3 coding DNA: TGTGCCAGCAGCTTAGTTGGCCATCGAGAGACCCAGTACTTC. The full variable domain, in which reference TRBV7-9 and TRBJ2-5 provide the parts outside the CDR3, is DTGVSQNPRHKITKRGQNVTFRCDPISEHNRLYWYRQTLGQGPEFLTYFQNEAQLEKSRLLSDRFSAERPKGSFSTLEIQRTEQGDSAMYLCASSLVGHRETQYFGPGTRLLVL.

Concerning this clonotype: The junction shows a germline mismatch at one end, possibly a read error. The V call is TRBV20-1, the J call TRBJ2-3, with D possibly matching TRBD1 (6 bases). The CDR3 spans 16 residues. Germline V lookup: CDR1 DFQATT, CDR2 SNEGSKA (reference sequence). The CDR3 bases are TGCTGTGCTAGAGAGAACGACAGGACCCGCACAGATACGCAGTATTTT. Residues: CCARENDRTRTDTQYF.

This clonotype has only a few counts. This chain connects TRBV4-3 to TRBJ1-1; D gene uncertain. Looked up from germline, CDR1 is LGHNA and CDR2 is YSLEER. The CDR3 has 13 amino acids. V was clipped by 4 bases and J by 5 bases, with 11 bases between them. CDR3: CASSLRPGTEAFF. CDR3 sequence (DNA): TGCGCCAGCAGCCTAAGACCCGGGACTGAAGCTTTCTTT.

The chain has TRBV2 and TRBJ2-3; 15 nucleotides match TRBD2. Germline CDR1 is SNHLY and CDR2 is FYNNEI. Germline trimming cut 4 bases from V and 4 bases from J; bases unmatched to any gene: 15. The CDR3 has 20 residues. In DNA form, the CDR3 reads TGTGCCAGCAGTGGAGGACTAGCGGGAGGGCCGGGCGTATGGTCAGATACGCAGTATTTT. Its translation: CASSGGLAGGPGVWSDTQYF.

The chain employs TRBV13 and TRBJ2-1, with a tentative D call TRBD1 (6 bases). CDR3 length: 15 residues. Germline CDR1 and CDR2: PRHDT and FYEKMQ (reference sequence). Trimming pared 5 bases from V and 8 bases from J, leaving 19 bases between. CDR3 coding DNA: TGTGCCAGCAGCCTGGGGGCAGACCTTGGGTATGAGCAGTTCTTC. This sequence encodes CASSLGADLGYEQFF. The entire variable domain, with the rest obtained from reference TRBV13 and TRBJ2-1, is as follows: AAGVIQSPRHLIKEKRETATLKCYPIPRHDTVYWYQQGPGQDPQFLISFYEKMQSDKGSIPDRFSAQQFSDYHSELNMSSLELGDSALYFCASSLGADLGYEQFFGPGTRLTVL.

This clonotype has a handful of counts. The genes are TRBV11-2 and TRBJ2-3; either TRBD1 or TRBD2 may fit D (6 bases each). The CDR3 is 17 amino acids. Per germline, CDR1 SGHAT and CDR2 FQNNGV. V shed 2 bases and J shed 1 base, with 16 bases lying between them. The CDR3 region has the DNA TGTGCCAGCAGCTTATACCCCGGGGGCCCAGGCACAGATACGCAGTATTTT. Encoded protein: CASSLYPGGPGTDTQYF.

This clonotype was recorded many times. The rearrangement joins TRBV29-1 to TRBJ2-1; D uncertain. V was cut by 4 bases and J by 2 bases, with 9 bases left in between. CDR1 and CDR2 (germline): SQVTM, ANQGSEA. The CDR3 is 13 residues long. The CDR3 sequence is CSVVVGTYNEQFF. DNA for the CDR3: TGCAGCGTTGTGGTAGGAACCTACAATGAGCAGTTCTTC.

The V gene is TRBV27, the J gene TRBJ2-3; 11 nucleotides agree with TRBD2. The CDR3 contains 17 residues. Germline CDR1 is MNHEY and CDR2 is SMNVEV (reference sequence). J was trimmed by 2 bases and V by 5 bases; bases with no gene match: 9. DNA of the CDR3: TGTGCCAGCAGTCTCACTCCGGGACTAGCGGTCACAGATACGCAGTATTTT. Translated, it gives CASSLTPGLAVTDTQYF.

This clonotype came up a few times. The chain employs TRBV6-5 and TRBJ1-1; no firm D call. The CDR3 loop spans 16 amino acids. V lost 2 bases and J 0 bases, leaving 13 bases between the germline ends. Germline V gene sequence: CDR1 MNHEY, CDR2 SVGAGI. The DNA for the CDR3 is TGTGCCAGCAGTTACGCCCTTGGGGAATTGAACACTGAAGCTTTCTTT. It codes for CASSYALGELNTEAFF.

The V gene is TRBV28, the J gene TRBJ2-1; a weak D match, TRBD1 (5 bases). Germline loops: CDR1 MDHEN, CDR2 SYDVKM. V shed 6 bases and J shed 5 bases, with 26 bases lying between them. The CDR3 sequence is 18 residues long. In nucleotides, the CDR3 is TGTGCCAGCAGCCCCATCACCCCCCAGGGAACTACTGACAATGAGCAGTTCTTC. The encoded protein is CASSPITPQGTTDNEQFF. The variable domain in full, completed from reference TRBV28 and TRBJ2-1, reads DVKVTQSSRYLVKRTGEKVFLECVQDMDHENMFWYRQDPGLGLRLIYFSYDVKMKEKGDIPEGYSVSREKKERFSLILESASTNQTSMYLCASSPITPQGTTDNEQFFGPGTRLTVL.

This clonotype was observed a few times. The chain joins TRBV12-3 or TRBV12-4 to TRBJ2-1, with 7 bases fitting TRBD2. Unmatched junction bases numbered 6, after V lost 8 bases and J lost 2 bases. CDR3 size: 14 residues. The CDR3 DNA reads as TGTGCCAGCGGGGAGCGGGGTCCCTACAATGAGCAGTTCTTC. Encoded protein: CASGERGPYNEQFF.

This clonotype came up many times. The chain uses TRBV7-9 and TRBJ2-3; D uncertain. Germline V gene lookup returns CDR1 SEHNR and CDR2 FQNEAQ (reference sequence). V lost 1 base to trimming and J lost 2 bases, with 13 bases between them. The CDR3 length is 16 residues. CDR3 sequence: CASSLGVMPHTDTQYF. The DNA for the CDR3 is TGTGCCAGCAGCTTAGGAGTCATGCCGCACACAGATACGCAGTATTTT.

The V call is TRBV6-1, the J call TRBJ2-7; TRBD1 agrees at 7 bases. Per germline, CDR1 MNHNS and CDR2 SASEGT. Trimming cost V 8 bases and J 3 bases; bases outside gene matches: 7. The CDR3 totals 13 residues. CDR3 sequence (DNA): TGTGCCAGCGAAGGCCGGGACAGCTACGAGCAGTACTTC. Translating it yields CASEGRDSYEQYF.

This clonotype was seen more than once but under ten times. The rearrangement links TRBV12-3 or TRBV12-4 to TRBJ2-7; no clear D gene. The CDR3 has 13 amino acids. V shed 4 bases and J shed 6 bases, with 13 bases lying between them. The CDR3 region has the DNA TGTGCCAGCAGTTGGACCTCTGGACGCGAGCAGTACTTC. It translates to CASSWTSGREQYF.

A few counts support this clonotype. The gene calls are TRBV4-1 and TRBJ1-1, with 7 bases aligning to TRBD1. Per germline, CDR1 MGHRA and CDR2 YSYEKL. With 1 base clipped from V and 3 bases from J, the junction kept 2 bases outside the gene matches. The CDR3 consists of 14 residues. DNA for the CDR3: TGCGCCAGCAGCCAAGTACAGGGGCACACTGAAGCTTTCTTT. It encodes CASSQVQGHTEAFF.

This clonotype came up many times. The CDR3 reads CASSLYAIRAEAFF. The CDR3 nucleotides are TGTGCCAGCAGCTTGTATGCAATTCGCGCTGAAGCTTTCTTT. The chain combines TRBV11-2 with TRBJ1-1; D gene uncertain. Trimming shortened V by 3 bases and J by 6 bases, and 14 bases separated the two germline ends. Looked up from germline, CDR1 is SGHAT and CDR2 is FQNNGV. The CDR3 is 14 amino acids. Looking up the rest from reference TRBV11-2 and TRBJ1-1 gives the full variable domain: EAGVAQSPRYKIIEKRQSVAFWCNPISGHATLYWYQQILGQGPKLLIQFQNNGVVDDSQLPKDRFSAERLKGVDSTLKIQPAKLEDSAVYLCASSLYAIRAEAFFGQGTRLTVV.

This clonotype was seen a handful of times. V is TRBV6-2 or TRBV6-3 and J is TRBJ2-5; the match to TRBD1 covers 11 bases. Germline CDR1 is MNHEY and CDR2 is SVGEGT. CDR3 length equals 15 residues. After removal of 3 bases from V and 4 bases from J, the junction contained 4 bases not matched to a gene. CDR3 sequence (DNA): TGTGCCAGCAGTTATACCGGGACAGGGGGAGAGACCCAGTACTTC. Protein: CASSYTGTGGETQYF.

This clonotype occurred many times. This chain uses TRBV7-9 with TRBJ1-2; possible D gene TRBD1, 5 bases. CDR3 length equals 15 residues. CDR1 SEHNR and CDR2 FQNEAQ come from the germline V gene (reference sequence). V was clipped by 1 base and J by 6 bases, with 15 bases between them. CDR3 amino acids: CASSLGAGKEDGYTF. CDR3 DNA: TGTGCCAGCAGCTTAGGGGCAGGGAAGGAGGATGGCTACACCTTC.

This sequence joins TRBV6-2 or TRBV6-3 and TRBJ2-3, with D possibly being TRBD1 (6 bases). V dropped 0 bases and J dropped 5 bases, with 9 bases sitting between them. This CDR3 has 14 amino acids. Germline CDR1 reads MNHEY; CDR2 reads SVGEGT. CDR3 amino acids: CASSYSKGVDTQYF. CDR3 in DNA: TGTGCCAGCAGTTACTCGAAGGGGGTAGATACGCAGTATTTT.

This clonotype occurred a few times. The genes are TRBV6-2 or TRBV6-3 and TRBJ2-1, with D hard to call. This CDR3 comprises 12 residues. Trimming left V 5 bases short and J 7 bases short, with 9 bases between. Germline loops: CDR1 MNHEY, CDR2 SVGEGT. The CDR3 nucleotides are TGTGCCAGCAGTCCTCATCTGAATGAGCAGTTCTTC. It specifies CASSPHLNEQFF.